The clone carrying this T cell receptor beta chain came up a few times. Its antigen is undetermined. Tagging with unique molecular identifiers was a feature of the TCR beta cDNA libraries. TCRdb recomputed calls from the PCR reads with MiXCR, one row per CDR3 protein. Of some 890,000 distinct CDR3 sequences in the sample, about 57% were seen once. The record originates from a study of post-analysis software for immune sequencing data. Study-level results: About five TRBV segments appeared more often in patients than in controls, and TRBV5-6, TRBV5-1 and TRBV20-1 were among these.

The CDR3 is made up of 12 amino acids. V lost 8 bases and J 6 bases, leaving 11 bases between the germline ends. The receptor was isolated from a girl aged 10 to 17 with multiple sclerosis. The chain has TRBV12-3 or TRBV12-4 and TRBJ2-1; tentatively, D is TRBD2 (6 bases). Material: blood. CDR3 in amino acids: CASGSEGNEQFF. CDR3 sequence (DNA): TGTGCCAGCGGGTCGGAGGGCAATGAGCAGTTCTTC.